This record concerns one TCR beta chain sequence. What it binds is not known. CDR3 length: 13 amino acids. Trimming left V 5 bases short and J 5 bases short, with 11 bases between. The germline CDR1 and CDR2 sequences are MNHEY and SMNVEV (reference sequence). The data originate from a study of post-analysis software for immune sequencing data. Regarding the study as a whole: Among four or five TRBV segments more frequent in patients than controls were TRBV5-6, TRBV5-1 and TRBV20-1.

cDNA libraries of TCR beta carried unique molecular identifiers. TCRdb itself ran the PCR reads through MiXCR, one entry per CDR3 protein. The data show hundreds of thousands of distinct CDR3 sequences, 55% to 60% seen once. V and J are TRBV27 and TRBJ2-3, with a possible D match to TRBD2 (5 bases). This sequence originates from a girl aged 2 to 10 with multiple sclerosis. The material sequenced was blood. Written as DNA, the CDR3 is TGTGCCAGCAGTGCATCGGGGATAGATACGCAGTATTTT. Amino acid sequence: CASSASGIDTQYF.